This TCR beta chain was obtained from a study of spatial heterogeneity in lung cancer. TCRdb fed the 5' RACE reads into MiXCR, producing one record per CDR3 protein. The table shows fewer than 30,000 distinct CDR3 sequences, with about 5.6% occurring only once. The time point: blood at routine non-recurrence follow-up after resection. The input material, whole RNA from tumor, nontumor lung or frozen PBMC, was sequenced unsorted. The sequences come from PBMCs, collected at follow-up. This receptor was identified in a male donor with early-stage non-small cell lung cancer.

The CDR3 protein is CASSSDRGPSYEQYF. DNA for the CDR3: TGCGCCAGCAGCTCCGACAGGGGGCCTTCCTACGAGCAGTACTTC. This chain connects TRBV5-1 to TRBJ2-7; TRBD1 matches at 10 bases. V lost 3 bases, J lost 1 base, and 4 bases stayed unmatched. This CDR3 comprises 15 residues. Per germline, CDR1 SGHRS and CDR2 YFSETQ.